The 21 T cell receptor beta chains presented below share a single source sample, sequenced in a study of early T cells in non-severe SARS-CoV-2 infection. TCRdb reprocessed the 5' RACE reads with MiXCR, giving one entry per CDR3 protein. The data show roughly 63,000 distinct CDR3 sequences, with approximately 12% seen just once and 1.2% held by the top ten. Sequencing was performed on whole blood, taken at baseline. The receptors come from an adult who was a healthcare worker with PCR-confirmed SARS-CoV-2 infection or an uninfected control (not recorded which). The donor label of this sample is uncertain.

Concerning this clonotype: With a much larger clone just one base away, this may be a read error. The chain joins TRBV5-1 to TRBJ2-5; 9 bases fit TRBD1. This CDR3 region has 15 residues. The germline V gene has CDR1 SGHRS and CDR2 YFSETQ. DNA of the CDR3: TGCGCCAGCAGCTTGGGGGACAGGGAGGAAGAGACCAAGTACTTC. Translated, it gives CASSLGDREEETKYF.

This chain connects TRBV20-1 to TRBJ2-3; weak D call: TRBD1 (6 bases). Germline-derived CDR1 and CDR2 are DFQATT and SNEGSKA (reference sequence). The germline V and J ends were trimmed by 4 bases and 1 base, with 9 bases remaining between them. The CDR3 length is 13 residues. DNA of the CDR3: TGCAGTGCTACGGACAGCCGCACAGATACGCAGTATTTT. Translating it yields CSATDSRTDTQYF.

The V gene is TRBV7-8, the J gene TRBJ2-1; 7 positions agree with TRBD2. There are 13 residues in the CDR3. Trimming removed 1 base from V and 7 bases from J; junction bases left unmatched: 1. Germline CDR1 SGHVS, CDR2 FQNEAQ. The CDR3 reads CASSLGTRNEQFF. In DNA form, the CDR3 reads TGTGCCAGCAGCTTAGGGACTAGGAATGAGCAGTTCTTC. Variable domain in full (rest from reference TRBV7-8 and TRBJ2-1): GAGVSQSPRYKVAKRGQDVALRCDPISGHVSLFWYQQALGQGPEFLTYFQNEAQLDKSGLPSDRFFAERPEGSVSTLKIQRTQQEDSAVYLCASSLGTRNEQFFGPGTRLTVL.

There are a few counts of this clonotype. The V gene is TRBV24-1, the J gene TRBJ1-2; D might be TRBD1 (6 bases). The CDR3 is made up of 12 amino acids. V gave up 11 bases and J gave up 8 bases, with 17 bases separating them. Germline CDR1 reads KGHDR; CDR2 reads SFDVKD. As DNA, the CDR3 is TGTGCCATAGAGGACAGAAAGTACGGCTACACCTTC. Protein sequence: CAIEDRKYGYTF.

The V gene is TRBV12-5, the J gene TRBJ2-1; D perhaps matches TRBD2 (6 bases). The CDR3 contains 15 residues. V lost 6 bases to trimming and J lost 4 bases, with 16 bases between them. The V gene's germline CDR1 is LGHNT and CDR2 FRNRAP. The CDR3 nucleotides are TGTGCTAGTGGGCGTAGCGGCGGCGCTTACAATGAGCAGTTCTTC. It yields the protein CASGRSGGAYNEQFF.

This chain links TRBV2 with TRBJ1-6; the D is unclear. The CDR3 is made up of 13 amino acids. The ends were cut back, 2 bases at V and 4 bases at J, with 3 bases in the middle. Germline V gives CDR1 SNHLY, CDR2 FYNNEI. The CDR3 sequence is CASSEYYNSPLHF. In DNA, the CDR3 is TGTGCCAGCAGTGAATATTATAATTCACCCCTCCACTTT. Complete variable domain (other parts from reference TRBV2 and TRBJ1-6): EPEVTQTPSHQVTQMGQEVILRCVPISNHLYFYWYRQILGQKVEFLVSFYNNEISEKSEIFDDQFSVERPDGSNFTLKIRSTKLEDSAMYFCASSEYYNSPLHFGNGTRLTVT.

This clonotype was observed many times. V is TRBV28 and J is TRBJ2-1; 8 nucleotides line up with TRBD2. The CDR3 loop spans 15 amino acids. With 5 bases clipped from V and 7 bases from J, the junction kept 10 bases outside the gene matches. Germline lookup yields CDR1 MDHEN and CDR2 SYDVKM. The CDR3 region has the DNA TGTGCCAGCAGTATTAGTCGGGGGGGCCGTAATGAGCAGTTCTTC. Its protein is CASSISRGGRNEQFF.

This clonotype came up many times. This sequence joins TRBV4-1 and TRBJ2-1; 8 nucleotides line up with TRBD2. V lost 0 bases and J lost 2; bases outside the gene matches: 9. Germline loops: CDR1 MGHRA, CDR2 YSYEKL. The CDR3 loop spans 18 amino acids. CDR3 sequence reads: CASSQETVSGGPYNEQFF. CDR3 nucleotides: TGCGCCAGCAGCCAAGAGACCGTAAGCGGGGGACCCTACAATGAGCAGTTCTTC.

This clonotype was detected only a few times. This chain uses TRBV12-3 or TRBV12-4 with TRBJ2-2; possibly TRBD2 for D (5 bases). V was cut by 5 bases and J by 7 bases, with 8 bases left in between. The CDR3 is 12 residues long. The CDR3 DNA sequence: TGTGCCAGCAGTACGAGCGGCGGGGAGCTGTTTTTT. Protein product: CASSTSGGELFF.

This clonotype was counted at least ten times. V usage is TRBV28 and J usage is TRBJ1-2; D not certain. The germline V gene has CDR1 MDHEN and CDR2 SYDVKM. The CDR3 is 12 amino acids. Trimming cost V 6 bases and J 8 bases, with 13 bases left between them. The CDR3 nucleotides read TGTGCCAGCAGGCATAGCCTCGACGGCTACACCTTC. It translates to CASRHSLDGYTF.

The V call is TRBV20-1, the J call TRBJ1-2; D uncertain. Trimming stripped 0 bases from V and 9 bases from J, with 8 bases between. Germline CDR1 DFQATT, CDR2 SNEGSKA (reference sequence). This CDR3 contains 11 residues. The CDR3, as DNA: TGCAGTGCTAGAGATCCGGGGAGCTACACCTTC. It codes for CSARDPGSYTF.

This chain uses TRBV12-3 or TRBV12-4 with TRBJ2-1, with D perhaps matching TRBD1 or TRBD2 (6 bases each). Trimming pared 8 bases from V and 2 bases from J, leaving 10 bases between. This CDR3 contains 13 residues. The CDR3 coding sequence is TGTGCCAGCGGGGGGCGCCCCTACAATGAGCAGTTCTTC. Encoded protein: CASGGRPYNEQFF.

The rearrangement uses TRBV5-4 and TRBJ2-1; D perhaps matches TRBD1 (5 bases). The CDR3 contains 13 residues. Trimming removed 4 bases from V and 5 bases from J, with 10 bases in between. Per germline, CDR1 SGHNT and CDR2 YYREEE (reference sequence). The CDR3 DNA is TGTGCCAGCAGCCTCGACAGACACAATGAGCAGTTCTTC. This translates into CASSLDRHNEQFF.

This chain's CDR3 is CASSYSRGGNGNQPQHF. CDR3 nucleotides: TGTGCCAGCAGTTATTCAAGAGGAGGGAATGGCAATCAGCCCCAGCATTTT. This rearrangement joins TRBV6-6 to TRBJ1-5, with no clear D. V gave up 3 bases and J gave up 2 bases, with 17 bases separating them. The length of the CDR3 is 17 residues. Per germline, CDR1 MNHNY and CDR2 SVGAGI (reference sequence).

This clonotype was found many times. J is TRBJ1-4 and V is TRBV7-2; D remains unclear. V lost 1 base and J 0 bases, leaving 12 bases between the germline ends. The CDR3 length is 17 residues. Per germline, CDR1 SGHTA and CDR2 FQGNSA. Here the CDR3 reads CASSLVGRQTTNEKLFF. As DNA, the CDR3 is TGTGCCAGCAGCTTAGTTGGTCGCCAGACAACTAATGAAAAACTGTTTTTT.

This clonotype turned up a few times. The CDR3 loop is CASSQGTGVSEQYV. CDR3 coding DNA: TGTGCCAGCAGCCAAGGGACAGGGGTCTCCGAGCAGTACGTC. V usage is TRBV3-1 and J usage is TRBJ2-7; 9 nucleotides agree with TRBD1. V lost 1 base, J lost 6 bases, and 4 bases stayed unmatched. The CDR3 is 14 amino acids. Germline assignment: CDR1 LGHDT and CDR2 YNNKEL (reference sequence).

The V and J genes are TRBV10-2 and TRBJ1-6, with unresolved D. V lost 0 bases, J lost 9 bases, and 9 bases lay in between. Germline V gives CDR1 WSHSY, CDR2 SAAADI. This CDR3 comprises 14 residues. The DNA for the CDR3 is TGCGCCAGCAGTGAGTCCAAGGTGCTTTCACCCCTCCACTTT. The encoded protein is CASSESKVLSPLHF.

This clonotype appeared a single time. The V gene is TRBV5-5, the J gene TRBJ1-3, with 7 bases that match TRBD1. The CDR3 has 17 residues. J lost 0 bases, V lost 0 bases, and 6 bases had no gene match. CDR1 and CDR2 (germline): SGHKS, YYEKEE (reference sequence). CDR3 DNA: TGTGCCAGCAGCTTGGATCAGGGGGGAAACTCTGGAAACACCATATATTTT. Its protein product is CASSLDQGGNSGNTIYF.

The genes are TRBV2 and TRBJ2-6, with D unclear. The germline CDR1 and CDR2 sequences are SNHLY and FYNNEI. The CDR3 totals 14 residues. The V end was cut by 6 bases, the J end by 0 bases, with 6 bases between. The CDR3 protein is CASRKDSGANVLTF. The CDR3 DNA reads as TGTGCCAGCAGAAAGGACTCTGGGGCCAACGTCCTGACTTTC.

The sample holds a few counts of this clonotype. V and J are TRBV7-2 and TRBJ1-2; TRBD1 might be the D (6 bases). The V end lost 1 base, the J end lost 3 bases, and 9 bases lay between the germline ends. The CDR3 consists of 14 residues. The V gene's germline CDR1 is SGHTA and CDR2 FQGNSA. CDR3 protein: CASSLEAGDYGYTF. The CDR3 DNA reads TGTGCCAGCAGCTTAGAGGCAGGGGACTATGGCTACACCTTC. Together with reference TRBV7-2 and TRBJ1-2, the CDR3 gives the full variable domain: GAGVSQSPSNKVTEKGKDVELRCDPISGHTALYWYRQSLGQGLEFLIYFQGNSAPDKSGLPSDRFSAERTGGSVSTLTIQRTQQEDSAVYLCASSLEAGDYGYTFGSGTRLTVV.

This clonotype was counted a few times. The CDR3 DNA sequence: TGTGCCAGCAGCCAAGCTGGGACTAGGGCCACCGGGGAGCTGTTTTTT. The encoded protein is CASSQAGTRATGELFF. The chain employs TRBV4-2 and TRBJ2-2; 8 nucleotides align to TRBD2. The CDR3 extends over 16 amino acids. Germline V gene lookup returns CDR1 LGHNA and CDR2 YNFKEQ. V dropped 1 base and J dropped 4; count of bases not matched to a gene: 5.